This T cell receptor beta chain was observed in a study of chemoradiotherapy in HPV16-positive cancers. This CDR3 spans 14 amino acids. V was clipped by 0 bases and J by 4 bases, with 7 bases between them. CDR1 is MNHNS, CDR2 SASEGT, per germline. Samples were taken several times over chemoradiotherapy. This table comes from immunoSEQ multiplex PCR, and its TCRdb copy is limited to in-frame clones, with some not included. The table records tens of thousands of clones, roughly 78% of them present only once. This receptor was obtained from a human donor with HPV-associated anogenital cancer. The chain recombines TRBV6-1 with TRBJ1-3; no firm D call. The sequenced sample was blood, obtained from a patient who underwent chemoradiotherapy. The CDR3 DNA reads as TGTGCCAGCAGTGAAGCGGGCAGAGGAAACACCATATATTTT. It codes for CASSEAGRGNTIYF.